The 9 T cell receptor beta chains in this list originate from one sample, sequenced in a study of T cells in Graves' hyperthyroidism and ophthalmopathy. The TCR beta CDR3 regions underwent amplification using RNA transcripts as the source. The HTBI set primed first-round TCR CDR3 RT-PCR. TCRdb redid the calling of the multiplex PCR reads with MiXCR, one entry per CDR3 protein. The profile shows around 240,000 distinct CDR3 sequences, around 17% of them singletons. The sequenced sample was blood. All receptors derive from a woman aged 18-35 years with Graves' ophthalmopathy.

This clonotype was seen repeatedly, ten times or more. Mismatch with germline at one junction end may stem from a read error. The rearrangement links TRBV10-3 to TRBJ2-1; TRBD1 matches at 10 bases. CDR1 and CDR2 (germline): ENHRY, SYGVKD. The CDR3 covers 16 residues. CDR3 loop: CAISDGGTGDYSEQFF. The CDR3 nucleotides are TGTGCCATCAGTGACGGCGGGACAGGGGACTACAGTGAGCAGTTCTTC.

This clonotype was found many times. The J gene is TRBJ2-1, the V gene TRBV10-3; 7 nucleotides align to TRBD2. The V segment lost 7 bases and the J segment 0 bases; nucleotides outside the gene matches: 6. Germline V CDR1 and CDR2: ENHRY, SYGVKD. The CDR3 runs to 15 residues. In nucleotides, the CDR3 is TGTGCCATCAAGAAGGGCGGGAGCTCCTACAATGAGCAGTTCTTC. Translated: CAIKKGGSSYNEQFF.

The table lists this clonotype with many counts. This chain uses TRBV6-1 with TRBJ2-7; 11 bases line up with TRBD1. Germline V CDR1 and CDR2: MNHNS, SASEGT. This CDR3 has 15 residues. J gave up 7 bases and V 0 bases, and 5 bases lay outside the gene matches. CDR3 residues: CASSEALGQGGEQYF. The CDR3 DNA reads TGTGCCAGCAGTGAAGCGTTGGGACAGGGGGGAGAGCAGTACTTC.

This clonotype was seen repeatedly, ten times or more. This chain joins TRBV13 and TRBJ2-5; D is tentatively TRBD1 or TRBD2 (5 bases each). The CDR3 has 14 residues. V gave up 3 bases and J gave up 2 bases, with 10 bases separating them. Germline V gives CDR1 PRHDT, CDR2 FYEKMQ (reference sequence). For the CDR3, the DNA is TGTGCCAGCAGCTTCGGGGCCGGGCAAGAGACCCAGTACTTC. Amino acids: CASSFGAGQETQYF.

A note on this clonotype: A much larger clone is a single base away; this may be a read error. The chain recombines TRBV20-1 with TRBJ1-6; D is perhaps TRBD1 (5 bases). The CDR3 loop spans 15 amino acids. Germline lookup yields CDR1 DFQATT and CDR2 SNEGSKA (reference sequence). DNA of the CDR3: TGCAGTGCTAGAACCCTCAGGGTCGATAATTCACCCCCCCACTTT. This sequence encodes CSARTLRVDNSPPHF.

Worth noting for this clonotype: It may be a read error: a sequence one base away is much more abundant. The rearrangement joins TRBV27 to TRBJ2-1; 9 bases fit TRBD2. Germline-derived CDR1 and CDR2 are MNHEY and SMNVEV (reference sequence). CDR3 length equals 15 residues. As DNA, the CDR3 is TGTGCCAGCAGGCTAGCGGGGAGCTCCCACAATGAGCAGTTCTTC. This sequence encodes CASRLAGSSHNEQFF.

This clonotype showed up just a few times. V usage is TRBV5-5 and J usage is TRBJ2-7; the match to TRBD2 covers 12 bases. V dropped 4 bases and J dropped 2; count of bases not matched to a gene: 10. Germline V gene lookup returns CDR1 SGHKS and CDR2 YYEKEE (reference sequence). This CDR3 is built from 17 residues. Here the CDR3 DNA reads TGTGCCAGCAGCCTACTAGCGGGGGGCGATCGGACCTACGAGCAGTACTTC. Amino acids: CASSLLAGGDRTYEQYF.

This clonotype was recorded at least ten times. The chain links TRBV5-8 to TRBJ2-7; the match to TRBD2 covers 9 bases. V lost 0 bases to trimming and J lost 2 bases; unmatched junction nucleotides: 6. This CDR3 region has 16 residues. Germline CDR1 and CDR2: SGHTS and YDEGEE. CDR3 nucleotides: TGTGCCAGCAGCTTGGGAGGGGGACTAGCAACCTACGAGCAGTACTTC. Residues: CASSLGGGLATYEQYF.

This clonotype appeared a few times. It may be a read error: a sequence one base away is much more abundant. V usage is TRBV7-3 and J usage is TRBJ1-1; no reliable D call. Deletions cut 5 bases from V and 0 bases from J, with 16 bases between. Germline CDR1 reads SGHTA; CDR2 reads FQGTGA. The CDR3 length is 16 residues. CDR3 sequence reads: CASSLSPRGLNTEAFF. DNA for the CDR3: TGTGCCAGCAGCCTTAGTCCGAGAGGGTTGAACACTGAAGCTTTCTTT.